This passage covers 24 T cell receptor beta chains from one sample sequenced in a study of OX40 agonist ivuxolimab in advanced cancers. Sequenced by immunoSEQ multiplex PCR; TCRdb stores in-frame clones only, minus some. The table shows some 80,000 clones, with more than 70% occurring only once. Sequencing was performed on CD4+ or CD8+ T cells sorted from blood, taken in a trial of the OX40 agonist ivuxolimab. Receptor source: an adult with an advanced solid tumor such as melanoma, head and neck, liver or kidney cancer.

V gene TRBV7-8 combines with J gene TRBJ2-1; perhaps TRBD2 as D (6 bases). Germline CDR1 reads SGHVS; CDR2 reads FQNEAQ. The V end was cut by 4 bases, the J end by 4 bases, with 17 bases between. The CDR3 loop spans 16 amino acids. DNA of the CDR3: TGTGCCAGCAGCTCCCCCGGACTAAGCGCATACAATGAGCAGTTCTTC. Protein: CASSSPGLSAYNEQFF.

The rearrangement joins TRBV5-1 to TRBJ2-7, with TRBD1 matching over 7 bases. The CDR3 runs 13 residues. J gave up 5 bases and V 0 bases, and 2 bases lay outside the gene matches. Germline assignment: CDR1 SGHRS and CDR2 YFSETQ. The CDR3 DNA is TGCGCCAGCAGCTTGGCGGGACAGAACGAGCAGTACTTC. Its translation is CASSLAGQNEQYF. The full variable domain, completed using reference TRBV5-1 and TRBJ2-7, is KAGVTQTPRYLIKTRGQQVTLSCSPISGHRSVSWYQQTPGQGLQFLFEYFSETQRNKGNFPGRFSGRQFSNSRSEMNVSTLELGDSALYLCASSLAGQNEQYFGPGTRLTVT.

The chain carries TRBV9 and TRBJ2-7, with a tentative D call TRBD1 (6 bases). CDR1 is SGDLS and CDR2 is YYNGEE in the germline V gene. The CDR3 sequence is 15 residues long. Trimming cost V 0 bases and J 1 base, with 11 bases left between them. The CDR3 loop is CASSVGAQGSYEQYF. The CDR3 bases are TGTGCCAGCAGCGTAGGAGCACAGGGATCCTACGAGCAGTACTTC. The whole variable domain, remainder taken from reference TRBV9 and TRBJ2-7, is DSGVTQTPKHLITATGQRVTLRCSPRSGDLSVYWYQQSLDQGLQFLIQYYNGEERAKGNILERFSAQQFPDLHSELNLSSLELGDSALYFCASSVGAQGSYEQYFGPGTRLTVT.

This clone appeared once. The rearrangement uses TRBV19 and TRBJ2-2; no clear D gene. V was clipped by 7 bases and J by 0 bases, with 6 bases between them. Germline loops: CDR1 LNHDA, CDR2 SQIVND (reference sequence). The CDR3 sequence is 13 residues long. CDR3 in amino acids: CASKPTNTGELFF. DNA for the CDR3: TGTGCCAGTAAGCCCACGAACACCGGGGAGCTGTTTTTT.

The chain recombines TRBV6-1 with TRBJ1-3, with 7 bases identical to TRBD1. Germline CDR1 is MNHNS and CDR2 is SASEGT. After removal of 3 bases from V and 2 bases from J, the junction contained 4 bases not matched to a gene. This CDR3 has 15 amino acids. CDR3 in DNA: TGTGCCAGCAGTGATCCGAGGGGGCCTGGAAACACCATATATTTT. Translating it yields CASSDPRGPGNTIYF.

The chain carries TRBV9 and TRBJ2-3; 7 bases fit TRBD2. CDR3 length: 15 residues. Trimming at V came to 4 bases and at J to 1 base, leaving 6 bases not matched to a gene. CDR1 is SGDLS and CDR2 is YYNGEE in the germline V gene. The CDR3 bases are TGTGCCAGCAGCTTCAATGGGAGGGGCACAGATACGCAGTATTTT. It translates to CASSFNGRGTDTQYF.

This sequence joins TRBV18 and TRBJ1-2; no firm D call. The CDR3 sequence is 16 residues long. V lost 3 bases and J 3 bases, leaving 17 bases between the germline ends. CDR1 is KGHSH and CDR2 is LQKENI in the germline V gene. Here the CDR3 reads CASSPSPSHSDYGYTF. CDR3 coding DNA: TGTGCCAGCTCACCCTCCCCCAGCCATTCCGACTATGGCTACACCTTC.

This clone has just one count. The chain joins TRBV5-1 to TRBJ1-2; TRBD1 matches 7 bases. This CDR3 has 15 residues. Germline trimming cut 3 bases from V and 4 bases from J; bases unmatched to any gene: 9. The germline gives CDR1 SGHRS, CDR2 YFSETQ. The CDR3 spells CASSSQGGPGYGYTF. The CDR3 DNA reads as TGCGCCAGCAGCTCCCAGGGGGGGCCCGGCTATGGCTACACCTTC. The variable domain in full, with the rest retrieved from reference TRBV5-1 and TRBJ1-2, is KAGVTQTPRYLIKTRGQQVTLSCSPISGHRSVSWYQQTPGQGLQFLFEYFSETQRNKGNFPGRFSGRQFSNSRSEMNVSTLELGDSALYLCASSSQGGPGYGYTFGSGTRLTVV.

The V gene is TRBV7-9, the J gene TRBJ1-1, with D unclear. V was shortened by 4 bases and J by 5 bases, with 5 bases between the two germline ends. CDR3 length: 11 amino acids. CDR1 and CDR2 from the germline V gene are SEHNR and FQNEAQ (reference sequence). CDR3 in DNA: TGTGCCAGCAGCTCCCTTACTGAAGCTTTCTTT. Translation gives CASSSLTEAFF.

This clone was detected only once. The V call is TRBV5-4, the J call TRBJ2-3, with TRBD2 matching 13 bases. This CDR3 spans 17 amino acids. The germline V gene has CDR1 SGHNT and CDR2 YYREEE (reference sequence). Trimming at V came to 4 bases and at J to 0 bases, leaving 5 bases not matched to a gene. The CDR3 nucleotides are TGTGCCAGCAGCACGGGACTAGCGGGGTCTAGCACAGATACGCAGTATTTT. This gives the protein CASSTGLAGSSTDTQYF.

This clone was recorded once. This chain connects TRBV5-1 to TRBJ1-1; 9 bases align to TRBD1. V lost 0 bases, J lost 4 bases, and 7 bases stayed unmatched. Germline loops: CDR1 SGHRS, CDR2 YFSETQ. CDR3 length: 16 residues. CDR3 coding DNA: TGCGCCAGCAGCTTGGACGGGACAGGGACGTCCACTGAAGCTTTCTTT. This translates into CASSLDGTGTSTEAFF.

The rearrangement uses TRBV10-3 and TRBJ1-1; D remains ambiguous. The ends were cut back, 8 bases at V and 3 bases at J, with 13 bases in the middle. The CDR3 has 13 amino acids. CDR1 is ENHRY, CDR2 SYGVKD, per germline. CDR3 amino acids: CAIGPSPDTEAFF. CDR3 coding DNA: TGTGCCATCGGCCCGTCTCCGGACACTGAAGCTTTCTTT.

CDR3 in DNA: TGTGCCAGCAGCCAATATTCGGGAAGCCGGTACTTC. The encoded protein is CASSQYSGSRYF. The chain joins TRBV14 to TRBJ2-7; D might be TRBD2 (5 bases). The CDR3 covers 12 residues. Germline assignment: CDR1 SGHDN and CDR2 FVKESK. The ends were cut back, 2 bases at V and 12 bases at J, with 14 bases in the middle.

Here the CDR3 reads CASSFHVGQGVGSDTQYF. In nucleotides, the CDR3 is TGTGCCAGCAGCTTCCATGTAGGACAGGGTGTTGGGTCAGATACGCAGTATTTT. The chain links TRBV7-9 to TRBJ2-3, with 8 nucleotides matching TRBD1. Germline V CDR1 and CDR2: SEHNR, FQNEAQ (reference sequence). CDR3 size: 18 residues. V was clipped by 3 bases and J by 4 bases; unmatched bases: 15.

The rearrangement uses TRBV29-1 and TRBJ1-4; D remains ambiguous. CDR3 length: 11 amino acids. Trimming took off 7 bases at V and 5 bases at J, with 8 bases between the two ends. Per germline, CDR1 SQVTM and CDR2 ANQGSEA. DNA for the CDR3: TGCAGCGGGTCCCGGAATGAAAAACTGTTTTTT. This encodes CSGSRNEKLFF.

CDR3: CASSLDPSFSNEQFF. In DNA form, the CDR3 reads TGTGCCAGCAGCTTGGATCCCTCCTTCTCCAATGAGCAGTTCTTC. The rearrangement joins TRBV7-2 to TRBJ2-1; D unresolved. This CDR3 is 15 amino acids long. Trimming left V 3 bases short and J 6 bases short, with 15 bases between. In germline, CDR1 is SGHTA, CDR2 FQGNSA.

The chain joins TRBV6-1 to TRBJ1-2; D is unclear. CDR3 length: 15 residues. In germline, CDR1 is MNHNS, CDR2 SASEGT. Trimming shortened V by 0 bases and J by 7 bases, and 15 bases separated the two germline ends. This CDR3 is CASSEAQRGVRGYTF. Here the CDR3 DNA reads TGTGCCAGCAGTGAAGCCCAGCGGGGAGTACGTGGCTACACCTTC.

The chain carries TRBV29-1 and TRBJ2-1; 7 bases align to TRBD2. The CDR3 is 15 residues long. V shed 0 bases, J shed 7 bases, and the junction held 9 bases outside the gene matches. Germline V lookup: CDR1 SQVTM, CDR2 ANQGSEA. The CDR3 bases are TGCAGCGTTGAAGATCCCGCGGGGGAAGGGAATGAGCAGTTCTTC. Its protein is CSVEDPAGEGNEQFF.

This chain connects TRBV6-5 to TRBJ1-2, with D tentatively TRBD1 (5 bases). CDR1 and CDR2 (germline): MNHEY, SVGAGI. V lost 1 base and J 6 bases, leaving 9 bases between the germline ends. The CDR3 is made up of 13 amino acids. As DNA, the CDR3 is TGTGCCAGCAGTTACTTAGGCAGGGATGGCTACACCTTC. Protein sequence: CASSYLGRDGYTF.

The rearrangement links TRBV28 to TRBJ1-6; D gene ambiguous. The CDR3 sequence is 16 residues long. Germline-derived CDR1 and CDR2 are MDHEN and SYDVKM. V was cut by 5 bases and J by 8 bases, with 19 bases left in between. The CDR3 protein is CASSLPGSGLDSPLHF. The CDR3 DNA follows: TGTGCCAGCAGTCTACCCGGTTCTGGGTTGGATTCACCCCTCCACTTT.

V gene TRBV28 combines with J gene TRBJ2-3; TRBD2 agrees at 10 bases. The germline CDR1 and CDR2 sequences are MDHEN and SYDVKM. CDR3 size: 19 residues. J was trimmed by 0 bases and V by 5 bases; bases with no gene match: 14. The CDR3 here is CASSPLGAGGPLSTDTQYF. DNA for the CDR3: TGTGCCAGCAGTCCCCTAGGAGCGGGGGGGCCGTTAAGCACAGATACGCAGTATTTT.

CDR3 sequence (DNA): TGTGCCAGCAGTGGTCTTATGGCGAACACTGAAGCTTTCTTT. Its translation: CASSGLMANTEAFF. This chain connects TRBV6-1 to TRBJ1-1; D not certain. The CDR3 is 14 amino acids. Looked up from germline, CDR1 is MNHNS and CDR2 is SASEGT. V lost 4 bases, J lost 1 base, and 10 bases lay in between.

This chain connects TRBV25-1 to TRBJ2-7; the D is unclear. The germline V gene encodes CDR1 MGHDK and CDR2 SYGVNS. V lost 4 bases to trimming and J lost 2 bases, with 6 bases between them. CDR3 length: 12 residues. In DNA form, the CDR3 reads TGTGCCAGCAGTGGCCTGACCTACGAGCAGTACTTC. Translated: CASSGLTYEQYF.

V gene TRBV6-9 combines with J gene TRBJ2-7; possible D gene TRBD2, 5 bases. The germline V gene encodes CDR1 MNHGY and CDR2 SVAAGI. Trimming took 7 bases from V and 2 from J, leaving 15 bases between them. The CDR3 runs to 14 residues. The CDR3 reads CASTPPGWAYEQYF. CDR3 sequence (DNA): TGTGCCAGCACCCCGCCGGGGTGGGCCTACGAGCAGTACTTC.